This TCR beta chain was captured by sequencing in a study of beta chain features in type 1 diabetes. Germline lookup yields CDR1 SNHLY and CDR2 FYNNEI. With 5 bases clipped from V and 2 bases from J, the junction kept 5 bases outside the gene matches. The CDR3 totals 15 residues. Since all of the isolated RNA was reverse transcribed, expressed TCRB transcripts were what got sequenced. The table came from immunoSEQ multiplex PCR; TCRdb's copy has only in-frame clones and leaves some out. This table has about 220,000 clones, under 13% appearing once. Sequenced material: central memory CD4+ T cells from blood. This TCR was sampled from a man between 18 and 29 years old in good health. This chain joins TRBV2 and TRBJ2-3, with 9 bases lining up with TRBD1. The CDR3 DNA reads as TGTGCCAGCAGTCCACGGACAGGGGCCACAGATACGCAGTATTTT. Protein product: CASSPRTGATDTQYF.